A selection of T cell receptor beta chains follows, all from one sample in a study of response to subunit inactivated influenza vaccine. TCRdb itself ran the RT-PCR reads through MiXCR, one entry per CDR3 protein. Of hundreds of thousands of distinct CDR3 sequences listed, approximately 15% are singletons. The sequenced sample was PBMCs from blood, obtained 14 to 15 days before vaccination. The receptors originated from a man aged 45-60 years who received an inactivated influenza vaccine. Both conserved end residues are trimmed from each CDR3.

TRBV6-5	TRBJ1-5	ASSYIQDSNQPQH
TRBV20-1	TRBJ2-3	SAAGRVPNTDTQY
TRBV4-1	TRBJ2-1	ASSQGRARGVGEQF
TRBV27	TRBJ2-3	ASSLSIIGTSGRDTDTQY
TRBV6-2/TRBV6-3	TRBJ2-5	ASSYQLAGGHIKETQY
TRBV15	TRBJ1-1	ATSRDAVRNTEAF
TRBV10-3	TRBJ2-7	AIGGTGGYEQY
TRBV25-1	TRBJ2-2	ASSVGHFTGELF
TRBV10-3	TRBJ1-6	AISESGSYNSPLH
TRBV29-1	TRBJ2-1	SVGGTSAYNEQF
TRBV6-5	TRBJ1-5	ASSYSIGGANQPQH
TRBV7-6	TRBJ2-1	ASSLVGLSNYNEQF
TRBV7-6	TRBJ2-3	ASSLMAYGSGSTDTQY
TRBV29-1	TRBJ2-3	SGGEYTDTQY